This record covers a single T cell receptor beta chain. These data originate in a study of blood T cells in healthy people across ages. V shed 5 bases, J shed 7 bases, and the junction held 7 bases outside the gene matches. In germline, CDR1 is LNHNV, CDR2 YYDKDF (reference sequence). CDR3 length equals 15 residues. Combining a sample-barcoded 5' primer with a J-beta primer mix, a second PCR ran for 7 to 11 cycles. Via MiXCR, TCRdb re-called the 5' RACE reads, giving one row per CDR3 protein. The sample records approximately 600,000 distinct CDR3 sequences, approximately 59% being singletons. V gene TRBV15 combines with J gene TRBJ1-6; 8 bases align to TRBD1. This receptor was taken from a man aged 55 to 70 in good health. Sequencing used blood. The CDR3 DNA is TGTGCCACCAGCTCTCGGACAGGGAACAATTCACCCCTCCACTTT. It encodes CATSSRTGNNSPLHF.